One sample yielded the 12 T cell receptor beta chains listed below, sequenced in a study of tumor and adjacent non-tumor tissue in lung cancer. TCRbeta libraries were built with three rounds of nested PCR, modified from ARM-PCR. One entry per CDR3 protein results from TCRdb running MiXCR on the multiplex PCR reads. The repertoire has more than 85,000 distinct CDR3 sequences, around 82% of them found once; the top ten carry approximately 22%. This sample's RNA came from whole unsorted tissue. Sequencing was performed on lung tumor tissue. The receptor set was obtained from a man in his sixties or seventies with non-small cell lung cancer.

This clonotype was detected once. An end of the junction does not agree with germline; a read error may underlie this. This sequence joins TRBV29-1 and TRBJ1-2; 8 bases are a match to TRBD1. This CDR3 is 14 amino acids long. CDR1 SQVTM and CDR2 ANQGSEA come from the germline V gene. CDR3 loop: CNVEPAGGGYVYTF. The CDR3 DNA reads as TGCAACGTTGAACCGGCAGGGGGCGGGTATGTCTACACCTTC.

Concerning this clonotype: A single base separates this from a much larger clone, so it may be a read error. The chain recombines TRBV20-1 with TRBJ1-2; 11 bases align to TRBD1. Germline values: CDR1 DFQATT, CDR2 SNEGSKA (reference sequence). Trimming at V came to 7 bases and at J to 4 bases, leaving 11 bases not matched to a gene. The CDR3 has 15 amino acids. The CDR3 loop is CSVSVGQGGVYGYTF. The CDR3 nucleotides read TGCAGTGTTAGCGTGGGACAGGGGGGAGTCTATGGCTACACCTTC.

The chain is built from TRBV6-5 and TRBJ2-7; 7 bases fit TRBD1. Losses at the gene ends were 7 bases for V and 0 bases for J; bases not matched to a gene: 6. Germline V gene lookup returns CDR1 MNHEY and CDR2 SVGAGI. This CDR3 comprises 14 residues. The DNA for the CDR3 is TGTGCCAGCAATGCTGACAGGGACTCCTACGAGCAGTACTTC. Protein product: CASNADRDSYEQYF.

A note on this clonotype: At one end, the junction sequence differs from germline, possibly due to a read error. CDR3 loop: CASSLVGTDSYEQHF. CDR3 DNA: TGCGCCAGCAGCTTGGTGGGGACAGATTCCTACGAGCAGCACTTC. This chain links TRBV5-1 with TRBJ2-7, with 7 bases that match TRBD1. Germline CDR1 reads SGHRS; CDR2 reads YFSETQ. The CDR3 consists of 15 residues.

As regards this clonotype: This sequence may be a read error, since a much larger clone differs from it by one base. V and J are TRBV6-2 or TRBV6-3 and TRBJ2-7; 8 nucleotides align to TRBD2. Germline CDR1 and CDR2: MNHEY and SVGEGT. This CDR3 comprises 14 residues. CDR3 sequence reads: CASRPSGSSYKQYF. The CDR3 DNA follows: TGTGCCAGCAGACCCAGCGGGAGCTCCTACAAGCAGTACTTC.

Comment on this clonotype: Because the CDR3 is missing its conserved closing phenylalanine or tryptophan, this is likely a read error. The chain links TRBV6-5 to TRBJ2-7, with D possibly being TRBD2 (6 bases). Looked up from germline, CDR1 is MNHEY and CDR2 is SVGAGI. V lost 11 bases and J lost 4, with 24 bases in between. This CDR3 contains 15 residues. The CDR3 DNA follows: TGTGCCGTCGCAAGGAGACTAGTAGGTTCTTACGAGCAGTACTAC. Its protein product is CAVARRLVGSYEQYY.

The chain is built from TRBV12-3 or TRBV12-4 and TRBJ1-2, with 9 bases matching TRBD1. The CDR3 contains 15 residues. Losses at the gene ends were 9 bases for V and 5 bases for J; bases not matched to a gene: 13. CDR3 region: CARSVRDRDRYGYTF. Here the CDR3 DNA reads TGTGCCAGGAGTGTCCGGGACAGGGATAGATATGGCTACACCTTC.

The chain is built from TRBV6-2 or TRBV6-3 and TRBJ2-3; D perhaps matches TRBD2 (6 bases). The CDR3 spans 17 residues. V lost 6 bases and J lost 0, with 19 bases in between. Germline-derived CDR1 and CDR2 are MNHEY and SVGEGT. Here the CDR3 reads CASSLRVTSRSTDTQYF. CDR3 DNA sequence: TGTGCCAGCAGCTTACGGGTTACTAGCAGAAGCACAGATACGCAGTATTTT.

This clonotype was found a few times. The chain couples TRBV21-1 to TRBJ2-5. TRBV21-1 is listed as a pseudogene. CDR3 size: 12 residues. CDR3 DNA sequence: TGTGCCAGGAGCAAAGATATGGGGACCCAGTACTTC. Encoded protein: CARSKDMGTQYF.

As regards this clonotype: Germline and junction disagree at one end, which may indicate a read error. V gene TRBV4-1 combines with J gene TRBJ1-1; D is uncertain. Germline-derived CDR1 and CDR2 are MGHRA and YSYEKL. There are 13 residues in the CDR3. The CDR3 nucleotides read TGCACCAGCAGCCAACGTGGACGGGCTGAAACTTTCTTT. The encoded protein is CTSSQRGRAETFF.

About this clonotype itself: Sequence at one end of the junction differs from germline and may be a read error. The V call is TRBV6-2 or TRBV6-3, the J call TRBJ2-7; 10 nucleotides line up with TRBD2. Germline V lookup: CDR1 MNHEY, CDR2 SVGEGT. There are 16 residues in the CDR3. The DNA of the CDR3 is TGTGCCGGCAGTTACGACTTCCTAGCGGGAGAAGGCGAACAGTACTTC. Translating it yields CAGSYDFLAGEGEQYF.

As to this clonotype: A read error may produce the germline difference seen at one junction end. V usage is TRBV5-5 and J usage is TRBJ2-5; D is unclear. Per germline, CDR1 SGHKS and CDR2 YYEKEE (reference sequence). There are 13 residues in the CDR3. The CDR3 DNA follows: TGCGCCAGCAGCTTGGTCAGTCCGGAAATCCAGTACTTC. The encoded protein is CASSLVSPEIQYF.